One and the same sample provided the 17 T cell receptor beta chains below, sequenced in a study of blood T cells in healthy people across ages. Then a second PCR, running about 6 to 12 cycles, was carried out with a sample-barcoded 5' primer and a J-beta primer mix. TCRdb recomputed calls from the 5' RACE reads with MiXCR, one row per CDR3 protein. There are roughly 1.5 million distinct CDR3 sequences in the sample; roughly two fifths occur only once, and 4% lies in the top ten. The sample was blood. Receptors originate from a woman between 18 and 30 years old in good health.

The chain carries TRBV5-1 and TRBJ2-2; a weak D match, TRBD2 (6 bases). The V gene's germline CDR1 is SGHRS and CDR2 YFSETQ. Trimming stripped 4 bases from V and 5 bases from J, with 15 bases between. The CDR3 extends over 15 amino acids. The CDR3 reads CASSLDIGGTGELFF. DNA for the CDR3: TGCGCCAGCAGCCTCGACATTGGAGGGACCGGGGAGCTGTTTTTT.

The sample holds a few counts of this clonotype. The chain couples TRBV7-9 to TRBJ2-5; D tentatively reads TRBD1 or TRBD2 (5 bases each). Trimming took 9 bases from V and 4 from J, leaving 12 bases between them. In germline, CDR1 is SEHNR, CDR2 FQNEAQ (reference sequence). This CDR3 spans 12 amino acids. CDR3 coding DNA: TGTGCCAGAAGAGGGGTTCCAGAGACCCAGTACTTC. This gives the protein CARRGVPETQYF.

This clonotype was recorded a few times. The CDR3 here is CASSLLYLAEAFF. CDR3 in DNA: TGCGCCAGCAGCTTGCTGTACTTGGCTGAAGCTTTCTTT. J is TRBJ1-1 and V is TRBV5-1; D ambiguous. The length of the CDR3 is 13 residues. Trimming cost V 1 base and J 6 bases, with 10 bases left between them. Germline V gene data show CDR1 as SGHRS and CDR2 as YFSETQ. The full variable domain, completed using reference TRBV5-1 and TRBJ1-1, is KAGVTQTPRYLIKTRGQQVTLSCSPISGHRSVSWYQQTPGQGLQFLFEYFSETQRNKGNFPGRFSGRQFSNSRSEMNVSTLELGDSALYLCASSLLYLAEAFFGQGTRLTVV.

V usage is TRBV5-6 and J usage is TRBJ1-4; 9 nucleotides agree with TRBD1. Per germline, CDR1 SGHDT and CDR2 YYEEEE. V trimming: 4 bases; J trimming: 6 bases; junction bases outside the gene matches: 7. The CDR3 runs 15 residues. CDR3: CASSGSGTGYEKLFF. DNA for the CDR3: TGTGCCAGCAGCGGGTCCGGGACAGGGTATGAAAAACTGTTTTTT.

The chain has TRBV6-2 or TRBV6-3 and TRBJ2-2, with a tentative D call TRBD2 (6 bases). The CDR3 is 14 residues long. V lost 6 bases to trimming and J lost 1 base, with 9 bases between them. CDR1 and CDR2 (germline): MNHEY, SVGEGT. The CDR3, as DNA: TGTGCCAGCAGCCGACTAGAGAACACCGGGGAGCTGTTTTTT. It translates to CASSRLENTGELFF.

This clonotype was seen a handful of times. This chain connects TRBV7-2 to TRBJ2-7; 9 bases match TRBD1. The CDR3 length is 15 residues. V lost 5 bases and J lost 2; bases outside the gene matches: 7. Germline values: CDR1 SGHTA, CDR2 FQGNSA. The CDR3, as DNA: TGTGCCAGCAGCGGCCCGGGACAGGGAACCTACGAGCAGTACTTC. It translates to CASSGPGQGTYEQYF.

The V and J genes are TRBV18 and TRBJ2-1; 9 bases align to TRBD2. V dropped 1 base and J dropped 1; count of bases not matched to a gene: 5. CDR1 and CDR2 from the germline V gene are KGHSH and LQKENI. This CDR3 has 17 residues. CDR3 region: CASSPLGLARSYNEQFF. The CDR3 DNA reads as TGTGCCAGCTCACCACTTGGACTAGCGCGTTCCTACAATGAGCAGTTCTTC.

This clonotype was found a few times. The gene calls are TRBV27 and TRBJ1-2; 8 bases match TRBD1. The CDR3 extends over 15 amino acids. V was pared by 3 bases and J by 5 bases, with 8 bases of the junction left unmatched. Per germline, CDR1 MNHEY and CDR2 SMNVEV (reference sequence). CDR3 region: CASSFSQGARYGYTF. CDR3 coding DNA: TGTGCCAGCAGTTTTAGTCAGGGGGCTAGATATGGCTACACCTTC.

The CDR3 DNA reads TGTGCCAGCAGGAAACCGGGACTAGCCAAAAACATTCAGTACTTC. Protein sequence: CASRKPGLAKNIQYF. This sequence joins TRBV28 and TRBJ2-4; D might be TRBD2 (6 bases). Germline V gene data show CDR1 as MDHEN and CDR2 as SYDVKM. CDR3 length: 15 amino acids. V lost 6 bases, J lost 0 bases, and 12 bases lay in between.

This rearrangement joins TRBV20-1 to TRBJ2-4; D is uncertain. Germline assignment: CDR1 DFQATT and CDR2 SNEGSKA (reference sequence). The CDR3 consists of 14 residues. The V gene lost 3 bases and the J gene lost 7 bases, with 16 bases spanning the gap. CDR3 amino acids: CSASSGPIANIQYF. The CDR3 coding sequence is TGCAGTGCTAGTTCCGGGCCTATTGCCAACATTCAGTACTTC.

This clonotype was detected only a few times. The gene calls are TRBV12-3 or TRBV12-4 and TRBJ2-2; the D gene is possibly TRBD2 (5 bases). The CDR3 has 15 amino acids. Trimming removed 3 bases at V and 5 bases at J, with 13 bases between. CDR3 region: CASSFTQPGTGELFF. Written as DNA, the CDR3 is TGTGCCAGCAGTTTTACCCAGCCGGGGACCGGGGAGCTGTTTTTT.

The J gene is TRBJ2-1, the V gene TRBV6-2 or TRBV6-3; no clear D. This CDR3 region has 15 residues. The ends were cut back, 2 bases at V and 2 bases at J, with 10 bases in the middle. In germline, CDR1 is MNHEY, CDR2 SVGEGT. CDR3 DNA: TGTGCCAGCAGTTACGGTGGGCCCCCCTACAATGAGCAGTTCTTC. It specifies CASSYGGPPYNEQFF.

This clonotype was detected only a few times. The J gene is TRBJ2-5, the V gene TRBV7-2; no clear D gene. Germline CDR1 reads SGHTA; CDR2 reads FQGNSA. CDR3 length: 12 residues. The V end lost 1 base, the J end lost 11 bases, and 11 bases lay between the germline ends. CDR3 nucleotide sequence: TGTGCCAGCAGCTTAGATGTCGGGCAGCAGTACTTC. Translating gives CASSLDVGQQYF.

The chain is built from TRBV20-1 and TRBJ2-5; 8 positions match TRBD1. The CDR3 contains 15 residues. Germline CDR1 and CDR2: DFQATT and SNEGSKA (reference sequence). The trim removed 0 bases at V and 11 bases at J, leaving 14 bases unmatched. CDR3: CSARDLGTGYNEQYF. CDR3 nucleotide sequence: TGCAGTGCTAGAGATCTCGGGACAGGCTACAATGAGCAGTACTTC.

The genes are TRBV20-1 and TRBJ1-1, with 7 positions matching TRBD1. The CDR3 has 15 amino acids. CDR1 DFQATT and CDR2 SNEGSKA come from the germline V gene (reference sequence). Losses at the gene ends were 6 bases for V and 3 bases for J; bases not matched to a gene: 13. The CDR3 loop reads CSATPSTGSYTEAFF. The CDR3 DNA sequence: TGCAGTGCCACTCCTTCGACAGGGTCTTACACTGAAGCTTTCTTT.

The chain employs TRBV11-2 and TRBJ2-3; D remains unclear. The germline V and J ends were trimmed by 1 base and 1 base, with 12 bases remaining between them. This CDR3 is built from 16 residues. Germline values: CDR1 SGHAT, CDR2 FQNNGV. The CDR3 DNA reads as TGTGCCAGCAGCTTAGTTGCCCGGTCTGGCACAGATACGCAGTATTTT. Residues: CASSLVARSGTDTQYF.

This CDR3 is CASSPDRGRHEQYF. Written as DNA, the CDR3 is TGTGCCAGCAGCCCGGACAGGGGGCGACACGAGCAGTACTTC. This chain connects TRBV7-2 to TRBJ2-7, with 11 bases fitting TRBD1. This CDR3 is 14 amino acids long. Germline loops: CDR1 SGHTA, CDR2 FQGNSA. The J segment lost 5 bases and the V segment lost 5 bases, leaving 5 bases of the junction unmatched.